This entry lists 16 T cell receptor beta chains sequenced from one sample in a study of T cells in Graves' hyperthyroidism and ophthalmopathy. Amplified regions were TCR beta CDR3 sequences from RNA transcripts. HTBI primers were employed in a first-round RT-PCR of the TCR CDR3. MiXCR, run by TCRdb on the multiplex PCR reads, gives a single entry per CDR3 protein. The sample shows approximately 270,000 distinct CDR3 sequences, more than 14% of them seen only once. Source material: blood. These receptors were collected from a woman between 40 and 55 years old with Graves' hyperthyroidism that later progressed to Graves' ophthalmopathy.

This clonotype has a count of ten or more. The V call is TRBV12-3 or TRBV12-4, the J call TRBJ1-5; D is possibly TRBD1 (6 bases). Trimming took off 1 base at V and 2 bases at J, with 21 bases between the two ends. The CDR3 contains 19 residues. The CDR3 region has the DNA TGTGCCAGCAGTTTAGGGGGGGCATTATTCGTCGGTGGCAATCAGCCCCAGCATTTT. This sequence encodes CASSLGGALFVGGNQPQHF.

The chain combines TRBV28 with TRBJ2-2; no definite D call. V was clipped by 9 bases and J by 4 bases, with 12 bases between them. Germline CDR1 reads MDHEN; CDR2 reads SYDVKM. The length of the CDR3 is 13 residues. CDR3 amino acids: CASGVVLTGELFF. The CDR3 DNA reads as TGTGCCAGTGGGGTTGTTCTCACCGGGGAGCTGTTTTTT.

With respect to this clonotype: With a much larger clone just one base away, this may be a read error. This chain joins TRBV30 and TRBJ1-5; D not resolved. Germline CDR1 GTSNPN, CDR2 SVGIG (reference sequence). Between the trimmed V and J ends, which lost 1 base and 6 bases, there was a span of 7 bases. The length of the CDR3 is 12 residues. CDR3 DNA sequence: TGTGCCTGGAGTGCCATGAGTCAGCCCCAGCATTTT. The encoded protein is CAWSAMSQPQHF.

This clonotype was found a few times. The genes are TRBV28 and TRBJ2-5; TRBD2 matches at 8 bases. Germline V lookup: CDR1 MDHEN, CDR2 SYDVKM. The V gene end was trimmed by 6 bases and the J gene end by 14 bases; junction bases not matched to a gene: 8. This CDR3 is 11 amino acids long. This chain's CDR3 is CASRSPGGDYF. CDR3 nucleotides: TGTGCCAGCAGAAGCCCGGGGGGGGATTACTTC.

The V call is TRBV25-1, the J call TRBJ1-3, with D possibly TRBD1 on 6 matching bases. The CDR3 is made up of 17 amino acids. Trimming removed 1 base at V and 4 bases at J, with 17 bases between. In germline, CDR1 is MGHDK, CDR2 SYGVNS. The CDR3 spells CASSEFPRGTGGNTIYF. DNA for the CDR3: TGTGCCAGCAGTGAATTCCCCAGGGGAACGGGGGGAAACACCATATATTTT.

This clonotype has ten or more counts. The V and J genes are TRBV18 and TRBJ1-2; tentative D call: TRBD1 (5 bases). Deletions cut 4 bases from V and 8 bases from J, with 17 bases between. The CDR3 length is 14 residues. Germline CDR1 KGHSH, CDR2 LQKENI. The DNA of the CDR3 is TGTGCCAGCTCACGTACCGGGACCCTTCGGGGCTACACCTTC. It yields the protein CASSRTGTLRGYTF.

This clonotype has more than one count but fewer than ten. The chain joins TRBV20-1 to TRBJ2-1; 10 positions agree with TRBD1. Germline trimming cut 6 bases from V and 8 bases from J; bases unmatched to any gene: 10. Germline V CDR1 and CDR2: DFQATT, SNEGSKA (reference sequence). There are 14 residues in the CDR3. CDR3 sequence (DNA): TGCAGTGCGCCTCCGTCCGGGACAGGGGATGAGCAGTTCTTC. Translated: CSAPPSGTGDEQFF.

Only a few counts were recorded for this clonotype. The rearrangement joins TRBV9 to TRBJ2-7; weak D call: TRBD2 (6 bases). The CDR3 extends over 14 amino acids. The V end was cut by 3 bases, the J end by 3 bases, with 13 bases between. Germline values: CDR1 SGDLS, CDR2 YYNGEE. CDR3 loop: CASSAGLNYYEQYF. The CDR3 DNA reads TGTGCCAGCAGCGCCGGACTAAACTACTACGAGCAGTACTTC.

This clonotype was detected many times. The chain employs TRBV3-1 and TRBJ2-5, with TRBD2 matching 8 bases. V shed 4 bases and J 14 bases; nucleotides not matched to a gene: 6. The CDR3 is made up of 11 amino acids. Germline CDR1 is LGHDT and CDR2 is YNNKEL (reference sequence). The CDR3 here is CASSLKREFYF. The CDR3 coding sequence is TGTGCCAGCAGCCTCAAGCGGGAGTTTTACTTC.

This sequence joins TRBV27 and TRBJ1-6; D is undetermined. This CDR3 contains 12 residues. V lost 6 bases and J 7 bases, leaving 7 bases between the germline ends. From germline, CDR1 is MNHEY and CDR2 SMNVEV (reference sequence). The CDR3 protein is CASRPLNSPLHF. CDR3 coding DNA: TGTGCCAGCAGGCCCTTGAATTCACCCCTCCACTTT.

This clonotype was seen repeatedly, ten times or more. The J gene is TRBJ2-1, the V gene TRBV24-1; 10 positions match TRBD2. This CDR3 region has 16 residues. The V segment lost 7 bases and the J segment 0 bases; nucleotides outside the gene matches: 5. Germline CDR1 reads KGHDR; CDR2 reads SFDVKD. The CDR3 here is CATSLAGVTSYNEQFF. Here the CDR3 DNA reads TGTGCCACCAGCCTAGCGGGAGTAACCTCCTACAATGAGCAGTTCTTC.

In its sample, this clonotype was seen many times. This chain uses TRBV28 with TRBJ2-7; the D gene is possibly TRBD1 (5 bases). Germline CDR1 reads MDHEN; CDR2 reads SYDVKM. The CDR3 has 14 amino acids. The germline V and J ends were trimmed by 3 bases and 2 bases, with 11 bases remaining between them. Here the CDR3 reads CASSLAQGTYEQYF. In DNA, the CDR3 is TGTGCCAGCAGTTTGGCGCAGGGTACCTACGAGCAGTACTTC.

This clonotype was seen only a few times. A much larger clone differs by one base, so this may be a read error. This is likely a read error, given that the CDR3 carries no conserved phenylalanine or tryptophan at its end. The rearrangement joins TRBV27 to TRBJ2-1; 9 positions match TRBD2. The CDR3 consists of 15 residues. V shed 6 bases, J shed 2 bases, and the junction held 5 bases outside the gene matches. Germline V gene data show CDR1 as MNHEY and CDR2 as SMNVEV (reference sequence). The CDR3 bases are TGTGCCAGCAGAAAGATAGCGGGAGCCTACAATGAGCAGTTCTCC. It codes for CASRKIAGAYNEQFS.

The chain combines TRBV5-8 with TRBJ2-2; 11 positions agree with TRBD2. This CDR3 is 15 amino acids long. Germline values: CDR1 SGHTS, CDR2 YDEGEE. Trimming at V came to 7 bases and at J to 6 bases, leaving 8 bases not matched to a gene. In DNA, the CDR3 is TGTGCCAGCCGTAATAGCGGGAGGGCCGCCGGGGAGCTGTTTTTT. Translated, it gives CASRNSGRAAGELFF. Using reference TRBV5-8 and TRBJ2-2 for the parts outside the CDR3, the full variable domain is EAGVTQSPTHLIKTRGQQATLRCSPISGHTSVYWYQQALGLGLQFLLWYDEGEERNRGNFPPRFSGRQFPNYSSELNVNALELEDSALYLCASRNSGRAAGELFFGEGSRLTVL.

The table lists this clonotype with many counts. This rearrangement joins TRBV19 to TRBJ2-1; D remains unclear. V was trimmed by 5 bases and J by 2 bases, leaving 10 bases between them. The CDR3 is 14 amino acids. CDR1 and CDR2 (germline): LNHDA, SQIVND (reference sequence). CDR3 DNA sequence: TGTGCCAGTAGTTTCCGGGTCGCCTACAATGAGCAGTTCTTC. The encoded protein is CASSFRVAYNEQFF.

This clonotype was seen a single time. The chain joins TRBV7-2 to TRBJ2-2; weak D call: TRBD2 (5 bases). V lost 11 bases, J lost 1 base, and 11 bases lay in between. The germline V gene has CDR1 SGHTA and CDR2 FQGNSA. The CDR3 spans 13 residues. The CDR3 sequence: CAGPEENTGELFF. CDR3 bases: TGTGCCGGACCGGAGGAGAACACCGGGGAGCTGTTTTTT.